This TCR beta chain was identified during a study of T cell repertoires in cytomegalovirus infection. Study context: Public TCR beta signature analysis indicated the presence of both CMV infection and matching HLA type.

The ends were cut back, 5 bases at V and 7 bases at J, with 9 bases in the middle. Germline CDR1 reads SGHTA; CDR2 reads FQGNSA. This CDR3 is 13 amino acids long. This clonotype was counted many times. Antigen specificity is unknown. General study results and limits: The ex vivo response showed dominance by HLA-C-restricted CMV-specific TCR beta clonotypes. Cumulative frequency of public TCR beta families picked out carriers of CMV plus the relevant HLA.

TCRdb re-called the reads with MiXCR, one entry per CDR3 protein. The sample has 60,000 to 75,000 distinct CDR3 sequences; about 4.2% are singletons. This chain links TRBV7-2 with TRBJ1-6; D is undetermined. Sequenced sample: PBMCs. The clonotype comes from a human donor in good health (CMV status not recorded). Some clones in this sample may be carry-over from other donors' samples. The CDR3 sequence is CASSRTGNSPLHF. CDR3 sequence (DNA): TGTGCCAGCAGCCGGACTGGGAATTCACCCCTCCACTTT.